The present TCR beta chain was sequenced within a study of Graves' ophthalmopathy and Graves' hyperthyroidism. Researchers took RNA transcripts and amplified TCR beta CDR3 regions from them. Amplification began with first-round RT-PCR using HTBI primers, then second-round multiplex PCR was performed. One entry per CDR3 protein results from TCRdb running MiXCR on the multiplex PCR reads. The data hold more than 300,000 distinct CDR3 sequences, with about a sixth observed a single time. The PBMCs had their origin in more than 9.5 ml of fresh peripheral blood. This clonotype has at least ten counts. Its specificity is not known. Study-level results: Detected in blood as well were most expanded thyroid clonotypes with frequency above 0.001.

Germline CDR1 is MDHEN and CDR2 is SYDVKM. V lost 2 bases and J lost 1; bases outside the gene matches: 10. The length of the CDR3 is 17 residues. This chain connects TRBV28 to TRBJ2-5, with 7 positions matching TRBD2. The material sequenced was peripheral blood. The source is an adult woman with stable Graves' hyperthyroidism. Written as DNA, the CDR3 is TGTGCCAGCAGTTTACGGACTAGTTCAGCATTCCAAGAGACCCAGTACTTC. This gives the protein CASSLRTSSAFQETQYF. Using reference TRBV28 and TRBJ2-5 for the parts outside the CDR3, the full variable domain is DVKVTQSSRYLVKRTGEKVFLECVQDMDHENMFWYRQDPGLGLRLIYFSYDVKMKEKGDIPEGYSVSREKKERFSLILESASTNQTSMYLCASSLRTSSAFQETQYFGPGTRLLVL.